These T cell receptor beta chains were read from a single sample in a study of T cell repertoires in cytomegalovirus infection. For these receptors, no antigen is known. Using its own MiXCR run on the reads, TCRdb lists one record per CDR3 protein. Among roughly 570,000 distinct CDR3 sequences listed, roughly 42% were seen once. Material: cultured PBMCs, obtained from culture after CMV antigen stimulation. The receptors were sampled from a human donor in good health (CMV status not recorded). Some clones in this sample may be carry-over from other donors' samples. CDR3s include the opening cysteine and the closing phenylalanine or tryptophan. D genes are given only for firm matches. Clone size is not always given. Where it is, it says once, few, many or a class for expanded clones.

j_call,v_call,d_call,clone_size,cdr3_aa,cdr3_nt
TRBJ1-3,TRBV2,-,-,CASSYVVGAGNTIYF,TGTGCCAGCAGTTATGTGGTGGGGGCAGGAAACACCATATATTTT
TRBJ2-7,TRBV20-1,TRBD2,few,CSARRSSGSGEQYF,TGCAGTGCTAGGCGTTCTAGCGGGAGTGGCGAGCAGTACTTC
TRBJ2-3,TRBV6-1,-,few,CASSEAAGATDTQYF,TGTGCCAGCAGTGAGGCGGCGGGGGCCACAGATACGCAGTATTTT
TRBJ2-3,TRBV7-2,-,many,CASSAFTDTQYF,TGTGCCAGCAGCGCCTTCACAGATACGCAGTATTTT
TRBJ2-7,TRBV19,-,-,CASTDKESGYF,TGTGCCAGTACCGACAAAGAGTCCGGGTACTTC
TRBJ2-3,TRBV4-2,-,few,CASSLPEPTDTQYF,TGTGCCAGCAGCTTACCAGAACCCACAGATACGCAGTATTTT
TRBJ2-5,TRBV7-9,-,-,CASSPSGVAGETQYF,TGTGCCAGCAGCCCCAGTGGGGTCGCGGGAGAGACCCAGTACTTC
TRBJ2-3,TRBV11-2,TRBD1,-,CASCRQGIDTQYF,TGTGCCAGCTGCCGACAGGGGATAGATACGCAGTATTTT
TRBJ2-4,TRBV12-3/TRBV12-4,TRBD1,-,CASSLGQKNIQYF,TGTGCCAGCAGTTTGGGACAGAAAAACATTCAGTACTTC
TRBJ2-5,TRBV12-3/TRBV12-4,-,-,CASSLVGAGETQYF,TGTGCCAGCAGTTTGGTGGGGGCGGGGGAGACCCAGTACTTC
TRBJ2-1,TRBV25-1,-,few,CASSESGGNLYNEQFF,TGTGCCAGCAGTGAATCTGGCGGTAACCTTTACAATGAGCAGTTCTTC
TRBJ1-1,TRBV7-9,-,-,CASSLGMEMNTEAFF,TGTGCCAGCAGCTTAGGAATGGAAATGAACACTGAAGCTTTCTTT
TRBJ2-7,TRBV2,-,-,CASSDLRQARRYF,TGTGCCAGCAGTGACCTGAGACAGGCCCGGAGGTACTTC
TRBJ1-6,TRBV7-8,-,many,CASSLAPQSSYNSPLHF,TGTGCCAGCAGCTTAGCTCCTCAATCCTCCTATAATTCACCCCTCCACTTT
TRBJ1-1,TRBV2,-,-,CASKKGVGTEAFF,TGTGCCAGCAAAAAGGGGGTGGGCACTGAAGCTTTCTTT
TRBJ1-5,TRBV5-8,-,-,CASILKRGDQPQHF,TGTGCCAGCATCCTAAAACGGGGGGATCAGCCCCAGCATTTT
TRBJ2-7,TRBV7-2,-,many,CASSLTISIRGEQYF,TGTGCCAGCAGCTTAACAATATCTATTAGAGGGGAGCAGTACTTC
TRBJ1-2,TRBV18,-,few,CASSLGAFNYGYTF,TGTGCCAGCTCACTGGGGGCCTTTAACTATGGCTACACCTTC
TRBJ2-5,TRBV6-6,-,-,CASSYSGRQAAETQYF,TGTGCCAGCAGTTACTCGGGAAGACAGGCCGCGGAGACCCAGTACTTC
TRBJ1-5,TRBV10-3,TRBD1,-,CAIRPGQGQPQHF,TGTGCCATCAGACCAGGACAGGGCCAGCCCCAGCATTTT